Detailed here is one TCR beta chain. The CDR3 sequence is 8 residues long. CDR1 and CDR2 (germline): DFQATT, SNEGSKA (reference sequence). The V end lost 7 bases, the J end lost 10 bases, and 7 bases lay between the germline ends. The data stem from a study of shared T cell receptors in the human thymus. Assay used: immunoSEQ multiplex PCR; TCRdb lists only in-frame clones, some missing. This table holds about 730,000 clones, approximately 85% found once. This same sample was also taken into another study, of human thymus T cells. That source adds: Corrective surgery for congenital heart defects was being performed on the healthy Finnish infants who were the donors. Thymus was obtained from resections taken during corrective heart surgery. There appeared to be biased usage of V and J genes in thymic and blood repertoires. Related research found strongly overlapping thymic repertoires in unrelated individuals.

Specimen: thymocytes. The TCR comes from a girl under three years old with a congenital heart defect. This rearrangement joins TRBV20-1 to TRBJ1-1; D unresolved. CDR3 protein: CSGIGAFF. Written as DNA, the CDR3 is TGCAGTGGAATCGGAGCTTTCTTT.